This T cell receptor (beta chain) was documented in a study of T cells in Graves' hyperthyroidism and ophthalmopathy. The germline gives CDR1 LNHDA, CDR2 SQIVND (reference sequence). The trim removed 7 bases at V and 2 bases at J, leaving 5 bases unmatched. The CDR3 has 14 amino acids. RNA transcripts were the template for amplifying TCR beta CDR3 regions. HTBI primers were employed in a first-round RT-PCR of the TCR CDR3. MiXCR, run by TCRdb on the multiplex PCR reads, gives a single entry per CDR3 protein. The sample yields hundreds of thousands of distinct CDR3 sequences, more than 15% seen once. Newly diagnosed hyperthyroidism patients aged 18 to 65 years had disease lasting under 2 months.

Material: blood. The rearrangement joins TRBV19 to TRBJ2-5; 9 bases line up with TRBD2. The sequence derives from a woman under 30 with Graves' hyperthyroidism that later progressed to Graves' ophthalmopathy. CDR3 sequence (DNA): TGTGCCAGTATGCCTAGCGGGATGCAAGAGACCCAGTACTTC. This sequence encodes CASMPSGMQETQYF.